This note documents a single TCR beta chain sequence. Its cognate antigen is unknown. This sample is drawn from a study of OX40 agonist ivuxolimab in advanced cancers. Study results and limitations: Fewer expanded clones were found on average in CD4+ than in CD8+ T cells.

Using immunoSEQ multiplex PCR, the repertoire was profiled, and TCRdb retains in-frame clones only, with some absent. The sample consists of tens of thousands of clones, 84% of them appearing once. Sampling times: baseline, cycle 4 day 1, cycle 7 day 1. Unmatched junction bases numbered 5, after V lost 3 bases and J lost 6 bases. Germline V gene lookup returns CDR1 MGHRA and CDR2 YSYEKL. This CDR3 is built from 13 residues. The TCR sequence derives from an adult with an advanced solid tumor such as melanoma, head and neck, liver or kidney cancer. The chain couples TRBV4-1 to TRBJ2-7; TRBD1 agrees at 7 bases. Sequenced material: CD4+ or CD8+ T cells sorted from blood, taken in a trial of the OX40 agonist ivuxolimab. The CDR3 here is CASSQVGQAEQYF. The DNA of the CDR3 is TGCGCCAGCAGCCAGGTTGGACAGGCCGAGCAGTACTTC.